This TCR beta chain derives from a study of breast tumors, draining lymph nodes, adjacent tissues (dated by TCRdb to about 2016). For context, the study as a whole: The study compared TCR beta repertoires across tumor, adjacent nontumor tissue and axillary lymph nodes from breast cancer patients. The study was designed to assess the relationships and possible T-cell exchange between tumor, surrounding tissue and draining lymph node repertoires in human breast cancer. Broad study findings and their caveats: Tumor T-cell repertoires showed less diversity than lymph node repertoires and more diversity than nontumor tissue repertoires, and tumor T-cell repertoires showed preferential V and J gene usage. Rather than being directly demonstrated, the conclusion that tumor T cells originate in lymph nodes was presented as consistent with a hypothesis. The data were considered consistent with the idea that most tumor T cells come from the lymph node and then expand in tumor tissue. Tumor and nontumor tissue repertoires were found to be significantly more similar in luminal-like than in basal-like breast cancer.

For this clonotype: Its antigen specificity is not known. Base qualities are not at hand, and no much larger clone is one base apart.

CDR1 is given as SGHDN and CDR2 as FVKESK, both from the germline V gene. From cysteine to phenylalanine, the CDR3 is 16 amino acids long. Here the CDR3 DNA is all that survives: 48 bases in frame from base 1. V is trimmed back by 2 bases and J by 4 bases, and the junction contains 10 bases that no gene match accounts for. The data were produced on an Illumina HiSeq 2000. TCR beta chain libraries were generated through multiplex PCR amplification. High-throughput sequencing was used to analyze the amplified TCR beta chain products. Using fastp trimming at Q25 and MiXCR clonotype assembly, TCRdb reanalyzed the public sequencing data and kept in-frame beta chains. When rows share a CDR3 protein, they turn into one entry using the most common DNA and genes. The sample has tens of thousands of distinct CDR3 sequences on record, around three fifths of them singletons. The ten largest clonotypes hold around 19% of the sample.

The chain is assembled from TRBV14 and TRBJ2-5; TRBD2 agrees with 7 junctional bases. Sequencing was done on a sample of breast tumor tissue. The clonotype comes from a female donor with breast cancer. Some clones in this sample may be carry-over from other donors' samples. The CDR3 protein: CASSQWTSRIGETQYF. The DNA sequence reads TGTGCCAGCAGCCAATGGACTAGTCGGATAGGAGAGACCCAGTACTTC.